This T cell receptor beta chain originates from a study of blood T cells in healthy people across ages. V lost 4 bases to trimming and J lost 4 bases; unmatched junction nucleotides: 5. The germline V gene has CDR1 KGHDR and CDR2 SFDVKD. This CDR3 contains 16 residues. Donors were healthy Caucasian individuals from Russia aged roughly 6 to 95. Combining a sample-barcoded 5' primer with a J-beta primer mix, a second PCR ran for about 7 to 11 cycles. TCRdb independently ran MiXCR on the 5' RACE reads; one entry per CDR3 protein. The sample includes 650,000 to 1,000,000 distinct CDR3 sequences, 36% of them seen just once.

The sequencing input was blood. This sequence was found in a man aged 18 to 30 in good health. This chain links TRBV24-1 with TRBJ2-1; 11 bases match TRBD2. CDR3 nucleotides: TGTGCCACCAGTGACTCTAGCGGGGGGTTTTACAATGAGCAGTTCTTC. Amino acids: CATSDSSGGFYNEQFF.